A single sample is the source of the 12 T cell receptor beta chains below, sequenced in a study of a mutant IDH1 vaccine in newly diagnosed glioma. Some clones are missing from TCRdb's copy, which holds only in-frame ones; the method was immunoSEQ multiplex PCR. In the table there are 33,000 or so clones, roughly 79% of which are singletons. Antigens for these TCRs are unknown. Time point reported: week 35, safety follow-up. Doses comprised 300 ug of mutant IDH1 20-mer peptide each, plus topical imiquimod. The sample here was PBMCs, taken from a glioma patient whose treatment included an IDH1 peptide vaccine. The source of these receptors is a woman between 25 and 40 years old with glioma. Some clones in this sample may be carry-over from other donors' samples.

The CDR3 sequence: CASSSDSQNTEAFF. The CDR3 coding sequence is TGTGCCAGCAGCTCGGACAGCCAGAACACTGAAGCTTTCTTT. This chain links TRBV7-6 with TRBJ1-1; the D gene is possibly TRBD1 (6 bases). With 4 bases removed from V and 1 base from J, the gap between germline ends came to 10 bases. Germline CDR1 is SGHVS and CDR2 is FNYEAQ. The CDR3 consists of 14 residues.

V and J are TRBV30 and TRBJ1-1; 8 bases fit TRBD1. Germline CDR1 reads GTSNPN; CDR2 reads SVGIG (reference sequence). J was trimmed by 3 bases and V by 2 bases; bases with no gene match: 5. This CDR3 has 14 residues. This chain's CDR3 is CAWSISRGHTEAFF. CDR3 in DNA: TGTGCCTGGAGTATATCCAGGGGGCACACTGAAGCTTTCTTT.

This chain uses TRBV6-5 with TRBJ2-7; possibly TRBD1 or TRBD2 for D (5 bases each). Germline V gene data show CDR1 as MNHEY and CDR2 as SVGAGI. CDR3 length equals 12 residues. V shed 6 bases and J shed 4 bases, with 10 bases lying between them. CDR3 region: CASSDSGYEQYF. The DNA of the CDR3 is TGTGCCAGCAGCGACAGCGGTTACGAGCAGTACTTC.

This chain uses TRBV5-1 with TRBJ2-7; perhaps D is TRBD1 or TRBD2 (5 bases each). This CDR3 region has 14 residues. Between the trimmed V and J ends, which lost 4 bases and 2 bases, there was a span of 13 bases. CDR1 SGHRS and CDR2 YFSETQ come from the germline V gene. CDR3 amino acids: CASSKGTGTYEQYF. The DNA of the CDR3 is TGCGCCAGCAGCAAAGGGACCGGTACCTACGAGCAGTACTTC.

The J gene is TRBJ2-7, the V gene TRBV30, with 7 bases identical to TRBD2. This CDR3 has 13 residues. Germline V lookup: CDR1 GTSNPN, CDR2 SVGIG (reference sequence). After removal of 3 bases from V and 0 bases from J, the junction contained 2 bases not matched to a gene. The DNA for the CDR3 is TGTGCCTGGAGCGGGGGGTACTCCTACGAGCAGTACTTC. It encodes CAWSGGYSYEQYF.

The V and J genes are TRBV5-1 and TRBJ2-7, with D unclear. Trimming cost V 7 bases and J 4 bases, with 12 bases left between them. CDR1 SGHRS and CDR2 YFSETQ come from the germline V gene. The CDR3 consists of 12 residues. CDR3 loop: CASLALVYEQYF. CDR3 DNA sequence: TGCGCCAGCTTGGCGTTGGTGTACGAGCAGTACTTC.

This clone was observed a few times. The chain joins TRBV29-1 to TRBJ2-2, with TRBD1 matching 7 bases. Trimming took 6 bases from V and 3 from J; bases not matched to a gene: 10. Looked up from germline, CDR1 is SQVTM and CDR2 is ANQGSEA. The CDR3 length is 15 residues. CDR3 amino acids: CSVGWGTDHTGELFF. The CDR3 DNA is TGCAGCGTGGGCTGGGGGACAGATCACACCGGGGAGCTGTTTTTT.

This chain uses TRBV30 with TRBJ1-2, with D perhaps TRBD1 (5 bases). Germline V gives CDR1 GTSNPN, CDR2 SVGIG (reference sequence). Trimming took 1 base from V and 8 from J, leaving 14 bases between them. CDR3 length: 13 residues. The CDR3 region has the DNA TGTGCCTGGAGTGCGGGGCAGGCGGGGGGCTACACCTTC. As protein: CAWSAGQAGGYTF. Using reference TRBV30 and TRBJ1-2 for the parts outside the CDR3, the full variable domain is SQTIHQWPATLVQPVGSPLSLECTVEGTSNPNLYWYRQAAGRGLQLLFYSVGIGQISSEVPQNLSASRPQDRQFILSSKKLLLSDSGFYLCAWSAGQAGGYTFGSGTRLTVV.

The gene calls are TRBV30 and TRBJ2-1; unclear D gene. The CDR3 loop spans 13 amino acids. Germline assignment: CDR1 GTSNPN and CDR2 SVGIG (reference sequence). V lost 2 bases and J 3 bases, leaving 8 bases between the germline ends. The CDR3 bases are TGTGCCTGGAGTTGGCTAGTCTACAATGAGCAGTTCTTC. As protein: CAWSWLVYNEQFF.

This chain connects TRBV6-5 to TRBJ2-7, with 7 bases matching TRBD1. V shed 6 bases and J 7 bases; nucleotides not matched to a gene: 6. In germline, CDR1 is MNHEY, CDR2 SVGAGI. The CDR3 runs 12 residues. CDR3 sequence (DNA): TGTGCCAGCAGCCCGGGACAGCCAGAGCAGTACTTC. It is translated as CASSPGQPEQYF.

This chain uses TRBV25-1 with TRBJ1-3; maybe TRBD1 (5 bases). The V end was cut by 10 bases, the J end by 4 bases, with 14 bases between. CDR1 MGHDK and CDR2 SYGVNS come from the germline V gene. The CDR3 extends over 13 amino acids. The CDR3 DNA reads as TGTGCCACTGAAGACAGTTTAGGAAACACCATATATTTT. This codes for CATEDSLGNTIYF.

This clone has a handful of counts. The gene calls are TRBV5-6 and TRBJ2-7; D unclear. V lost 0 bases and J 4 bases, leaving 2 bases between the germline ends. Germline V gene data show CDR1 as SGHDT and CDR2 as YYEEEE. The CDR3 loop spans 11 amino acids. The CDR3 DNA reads TGTGCCAGCAGCTTGGGGTACGAGCAGTACTTC. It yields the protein CASSLGYEQYF.